The sequence of this T cell receptor beta chain was determined in a study of CD8 T cells in Susac syndrome. After extraction with the RNeasy kit, 0.5 to 1 ug of the RNA was reverse transcribed using random hexamers. Using its own MiXCR run on the immunoSEQ multiplex PCR reads, TCRdb lists one record per CDR3 protein. This repertoire shows 170,000 or so distinct CDR3 sequences, approximately 95% found once; its top ten account for roughly 0.098%. CDR3 length: 16 residues. Germline V CDR1 and CDR2: DFQATT, SNEGSKA (reference sequence). Between the trimmed V and J ends, which lost 3 bases and 4 bases, there was a span of 19 bases.

The V call is TRBV20-1, the J call TRBJ2-1; perhaps TRBD2 as D (6 bases). The clonotype was recovered from a human donor with multiple sclerosis. The sample was CD4+ T cells from PBMCs. CDR3 coding DNA: TGCAGTGCTAGGGATCCTACCGGGACTGCATACAATGAGCAGTTCTTC. Its translation is CSARDPTGTAYNEQFF.